One sample yielded the 14 T cell receptor beta chains listed below, sequenced in a study of T cells after yellow fever vaccination (dated by TCRdb to 2018 to 2020). Reading the label with the study, this specimen's treatment or condition is: live attenuated yellow fever vaccine strain. Receptor amplification or capture employed 5' RACE. The sequencer listed for this sample is Illumina HiSeq 2500. TCRdb reanalyzed the raw reads on its own, using fastp at Q25 for trimming and MiXCR for clone calling, and kept in-frame beta chains. Rows with a matching CDR3 protein are joined into one entry that keeps the most common DNA and genes. Recorded for this sample are 150,000 or so distinct CDR3 sequences; 5% to 7.5% of them occurred a single time. The ten largest clones take up approximately 0.64% of the sample. Sequencing used CD4+ T cells sorted from PBMCs, obtained 10 days after the yellow fever booster vaccination. The source of these receptors is a young man who received the YFV17D yellow fever vaccine.

This clonotype was seen only a few times. The genes are TRBV5-4 and TRBJ2-7; perhaps TRBD1 as D (6 bases). This CDR3 has 14 amino acids. Trimming stripped 0 bases from V and 2 bases from J, with 9 bases between. Looked up from germline, CDR1 is SGHNT and CDR2 is YYREEE (reference sequence). The CDR3 here is CASSLDTGTYEQYF. CDR3 in DNA: TGTGCCAGCAGCTTGGACACAGGGACCTACGAGCAGTACTTC.

This clonotype has a count of ten or more. As DNA, the CDR3 is TGTGCCAGCAGCTTAGGAGGGAAGCGTGGCGTGACGCAGTATTTT. This translates into CASSLGGKRGVTQYF. The V call is TRBV13, the J call TRBJ2-3; D remains unclear. The CDR3 sequence is 15 residues long. The V gene's germline CDR1 is PRHDT and CDR2 FYEKMQ (reference sequence). V was trimmed by 0 bases and J by 9 bases, leaving 16 bases between them.

The sample holds many counts of this clonotype. The rearrangement links TRBV5-1 to TRBJ2-7, with D unresolved. This CDR3 is built from 12 residues. The ends were cut back, 2 bases at V and 6 bases at J, with 9 bases in the middle. Germline loops: CDR1 SGHRS, CDR2 YFSETQ. CDR3 residues: CASSFPDGEQYF. In DNA, the CDR3 is TGCGCCAGCAGCTTCCCTGACGGCGAGCAGTACTTC.

This clonotype was recorded many times. The gene calls are TRBV5-1 and TRBJ2-5; D may match TRBD1 or TRBD2 (6 bases each). V lost 2 bases and J 4 bases, leaving 12 bases between the germline ends. In germline, CDR1 is SGHRS, CDR2 YFSETQ. CDR3 length: 14 amino acids. CDR3 region: CASSFGEGGETQYF. The CDR3 nucleotides are TGCGCCAGCAGCTTCGGCGAGGGGGGAGAGACCCAGTACTTC.

This clonotype was seen at least ten times. The rearrangement links TRBV28 to TRBJ2-2, with D possibly matching TRBD2 (6 bases). Trimming took 2 bases from V and 4 from J, leaving 11 bases between them. CDR1 and CDR2 (germline): MDHEN, SYDVKM. The CDR3 length is 15 residues. The CDR3, as DNA: TGTGCCAGCAGTTTAGGGGGGAGCGTCACCGGGGAGCTGTTTTTT. As protein: CASSLGGSVTGELFF.

There are many counts of this clonotype. CDR3 DNA: TGTGCCATCAGTGCCGAACTAGTTCCCGAGCAGTACTTC. It yields the protein CAISAELVPEQYF. The chain has TRBV10-3 and TRBJ2-7; possibly TRBD2 for D (5 bases). This CDR3 is built from 13 residues. V was trimmed by 4 bases and J by 6 bases, leaving 13 bases between them. Germline V gene sequence: CDR1 ENHRY, CDR2 SYGVKD.

This clonotype was counted many times. The chain has TRBV5-1 and TRBJ2-5, with D perhaps TRBD1 (5 bases). Trimming removed 5 bases at V and 1 base at J, with 12 bases between. Germline V lookup: CDR1 SGHRS, CDR2 YFSETQ. This CDR3 is 14 amino acids long. The DNA of the CDR3 is TGCGCCAGCAGGATGCAGGGTCTCCAAGAGACCCAGTACTTC. This encodes CASRMQGLQETQYF. The full variable domain, in which reference TRBV5-1 and TRBJ2-5 provide the parts outside the CDR3, is KAGVTQTPRYLIKTRGQQVTLSCSPISGHRSVSWYQQTPGQGLQFLFEYFSETQRNKGNFPGRFSGRQFSNSRSEMNVSTLELGDSALYLCASRMQGLQETQYFGPGTRLLVL.

This clonotype occurred many times. The V call is TRBV4-2, the J call TRBJ2-3, with 11 bases matching TRBD2. The ends lost 0 bases at V and 6 bases at J; junction bases unmatched: 2. CDR3 size: 15 residues. The V gene's germline CDR1 is LGHNA and CDR2 YNFKEQ. CDR3 DNA: TGTGCCAGCAGCCAAGAACTAGCGGGAGATGATACGCAGTATTTT. Its translation: CASSQELAGDDTQYF.

The chain uses TRBV28 and TRBJ2-1; no definite D call. The germline gives CDR1 MDHEN, CDR2 SYDVKM. The CDR3 totals 12 residues. Trimming removed 6 bases from V and 12 bases from J, with 15 bases in between. The CDR3 region is CASSLTRSGQFF. CDR3 in DNA: TGTGCCAGCAGCCTGACCCGCTCGGGGCAGTTCTTC.

This clonotype is medium-sized in the sample. This chain connects TRBV5-1 to TRBJ2-7; D uncertain. CDR3 size: 13 residues. Germline CDR1 SGHRS, CDR2 YFSETQ. The V end was cut by 0 bases, the J end by 7 bases, with 11 bases between. DNA for the CDR3: TGCGCCAGCAGCTTGGACCCGTTGGGGGAGCAGTACTTC. It encodes CASSLDPLGEQYF.

This clonotype has ten or more counts. J is TRBJ2-5 and V is TRBV20-1, with a weak D call TRBD2 (6 bases). Germline loops: CDR1 DFQATT, CDR2 SNEGSKA (reference sequence). The CDR3 spans 14 residues. V gave up 0 bases and J gave up 5 bases, with 13 bases separating them. CDR3 bases: TGCAGTGCTAGAGACAGCCGGAGGGGCGAGACCCAGTACTTC. As protein: CSARDSRRGETQYF.

This clonotype showed up just a few times. V and J are TRBV5-1 and TRBJ2-2; maybe TRBD2 (5 bases). Germline CDR1 reads SGHRS; CDR2 reads YFSETQ. V lost 0 bases, J lost 3 bases, and 6 bases lay in between. CDR3 length: 14 amino acids. The CDR3 loop is CASSLADYTGELFF. DNA of the CDR3: TGCGCCAGCAGCTTGGCGGACTACACCGGGGAGCTGTTTTTT.

V usage is TRBV6-1 and J usage is TRBJ1-1, with D unclear. The CDR3 consists of 14 residues. Germline V gene sequence: CDR1 MNHNS, CDR2 SASEGT. The V end lost 6 bases, the J end lost 3 bases, and 14 bases lay between the germline ends. The CDR3: CASRDGSGYTEAFF. In DNA form, the CDR3 reads TGTGCCAGCAGGGACGGAAGTGGGTACACTGAAGCTTTCTTT.

This clonotype was seen repeatedly, ten times or more. The rearrangement uses TRBV5-6 and TRBJ2-3; D gene uncertain. V dropped 0 bases and J dropped 8 bases, with 13 bases sitting between them. The CDR3 spans 14 residues. The germline gives CDR1 SGHDT, CDR2 YYEEEE. CDR3: CASSLEATRLTQYF. CDR3 coding DNA: TGTGCCAGCAGCTTGGAGGCGACACGGCTTACGCAGTATTTT.